Following are 15 T cell receptor beta chains from one sample sequenced in a study of response to subunit inactivated influenza vaccine. MiXCR, applied by TCRdb to the RT-PCR reads, yields one record per CDR3 protein. Of fewer than 800,000 distinct CDR3 sequences in the sample, roughly 14% were seen once. The sequencing used PBMCs from blood, collected approximately 12 days after vaccination. The source of these receptors is a man aged 45-60 years who received an inactivated influenza vaccine.

This chain links TRBV10-3 with TRBJ2-5; 10 nucleotides agree with TRBD1. The V and J ends lost 6 bases and 3 bases, in that order; junction bases with no gene match: 1. Germline V gene sequence: CDR1 ENHRY, CDR2 SYGVKD. The CDR3 extends over 13 amino acids. CDR3 nucleotides: TGTGCCATCAGCGGGACAGGGGAAGAGACCCAGTACTTC. Its translation: CAISGTGEETQYF.

There are a few counts of this clonotype. The CDR3 loop is CASRPDGRAGELFF. The CDR3 DNA is TGTGCCAGCAGGCCGGACGGGCGGGCCGGGGAGCTGTTTTTT. This chain joins TRBV7-2 and TRBJ2-2, with D perhaps matching TRBD2 (5 bases). The CDR3 covers 14 residues. V lost 6 bases and J 6 bases, leaving 14 bases between the germline ends. Germline assignment: CDR1 SGHTA and CDR2 FQGNSA.

The chain links TRBV3-1 to TRBJ2-3; D remains unclear. Trimming left V 0 bases short and J 6 bases short, with 13 bases between. CDR3 length: 15 residues. CDR1 is LGHDT, CDR2 YNNKEL, per germline (reference sequence). CDR3: CASSQDGYPRDTQYF. For the CDR3, the DNA is TGTGCCAGCAGCCAAGATGGATATCCTAGGGATACGCAGTATTTT.

This clonotype was observed a handful of times. DNA for the CDR3: TGTGCCAGCAGAAATCTAGGGGCCAACGTCCTGACTTTC. Its translation is CASRNLGANVLTF. The J gene is TRBJ2-6, the V gene TRBV6-6; no reliable D call. V was trimmed by 6 bases and J by 4 bases, leaving 7 bases between them. Germline CDR1 and CDR2: MNHNY and SVGAGI (reference sequence). CDR3 length: 13 residues.

This clonotype was counted ten times or more. The rearrangement links TRBV12-3 or TRBV12-4 to TRBJ2-6; D gene uncertain. The CDR3 totals 14 residues. Trimming stripped 7 bases from V and 0 bases from J, with 7 bases between. The CDR3 loop is CASKPSSGANVLTF. DNA for the CDR3: TGTGCCAGCAAGCCTAGCTCTGGGGCCAACGTCCTGACTTTC.

This clonotype was seen a handful of times. The genes are TRBV11-1 and TRBJ2-7, with 12 bases fitting TRBD2. The length of the CDR3 is 13 residues. The V gene end was trimmed by 2 bases and the J gene end by 11 bases; junction bases not matched to a gene: 4. Germline V lookup: CDR1 SGHAT, CDR2 FQDESV (reference sequence). The DNA for the CDR3 is TGTGCCAGCAGCTTACGACTAGCGGGGGCTAAGTACTTC. As protein: CASSLRLAGAKYF.

At least ten counts were recorded for this clonotype. The chain combines TRBV7-2 with TRBJ2-1; perhaps D is TRBD1 or TRBD2 (5 bases each). Trimming took off 5 bases at V and 5 bases at J, with 7 bases between the two ends. CDR1 SGHTA and CDR2 FQGNSA come from the germline V gene. CDR3 length: 12 amino acids. In DNA form, the CDR3 reads TGTGCCAGCAGCCCGGGGCACAATGAGCAGTTCTTC. Translated, it gives CASSPGHNEQFF.

Comments on this clonotype: With a much larger clone just one base away, this may be a read error. The chain combines TRBV7-9 with TRBJ2-3; D unclear. This CDR3 contains 11 residues. Between the trimmed V and J ends, which lost 8 bases and 1 base, there was a span of 4 bases. The V gene's germline CDR1 is SEHNR and CDR2 FQNEAQ (reference sequence). The CDR3 loop is CASEGTDTQYF. The CDR3 DNA is TGTGCCAGCGAGGGCACAGATACGCAGTATTTT.

This CDR3 reads CSVPYTREGRAGFF. The CDR3 region has the DNA TGCAGTGTCCCATATACGCGGGAGGGCCGGGCGGGGTTCTTC. The V call is TRBV20-1, the J call TRBJ2-1; 9 bases agree with TRBD2. The germline gives CDR1 DFQATT, CDR2 SNEGSKA (reference sequence). This CDR3 region has 14 residues. V lost 7 bases to trimming and J lost 15 bases; unmatched junction nucleotides: 19.

V and J are TRBV11-1 and TRBJ1-2; D unresolved. This CDR3 has 18 residues. Per the germline V gene, CDR1 is SGHAT and CDR2 is FQDESV (reference sequence). The germline V and J ends were trimmed by 3 bases and 0 bases, with 20 bases remaining between them. CDR3 in DNA: TGTGCCAGCAGCTTTTTTGACGGATTTTTGGGAGCTAACTATGGCTACACCTTC. It encodes CASSFFDGFLGANYGYTF.

This clonotype was counted a few times. The chain has TRBV29-1 and TRBJ2-5; TRBD2 agrees at 9 bases. V trimming: 4 bases; J trimming: 5 bases; junction bases outside the gene matches: 8. The CDR3 has 14 residues. Germline CDR1 reads SQVTM; CDR2 reads ANQGSEA. CDR3 bases: TGCAGCGTTGGCGGAGCGGGGGGCGTGGAGACCCAGTACTTC. Residues: CSVGGAGGVETQYF.

The chain joins TRBV11-3 to TRBJ1-4; possible D gene TRBD1, 6 bases. The CDR3 loop spans 13 amino acids. Trimming stripped 5 bases from V and 8 bases from J, with 12 bases between. Per the germline V gene, CDR1 is SGHNT and CDR2 is YENEEA. This CDR3 is CASSRQAGEKLFF. DNA of the CDR3: TGTGCCAGCAGCAGACAGGCGGGGGAAAAACTGTTTTTT.

This clonotype was observed a few times. The chain has TRBV7-2 and TRBJ2-7, with a possible D match to TRBD2 (7 bases). Germline values: CDR1 SGHTA, CDR2 FQGNSA. Between the trimmed V and J ends, which lost 1 base and 2 bases, there was a span of 12 bases. CDR3 size: 15 residues. The CDR3 sequence is CASSLVRGDTYEQYF. CDR3 bases: TGTGCCAGCAGCTTAGTACGGGGGGACACCTACGAGCAGTACTTC.

This rearrangement joins TRBV7-9 to TRBJ1-5; TRBD1 is a possible D gene (5 bases). The V and J ends lost 4 bases and 2 bases respectively, with 15 bases between them. The CDR3 extends over 16 amino acids. The germline V gene has CDR1 SEHNR and CDR2 FQNEAQ (reference sequence). CDR3 DNA sequence: TGTGCCAGCAGCTCTCTGGTTGGGGACGGCAATCAGCCCCAGCATTTT. Translated, it gives CASSSLVGDGNQPQHF.

This clonotype was counted only a few times. The chain recombines TRBV10-3 with TRBJ2-7; a possible D gene is TRBD1 (5 bases). Trimming cost V 10 bases and J 2 bases, with 12 bases left between them. Germline CDR1 reads ENHRY; CDR2 reads SYGVKD. CDR3 length: 12 residues. Here the CDR3 reads CATQTATYEQYF. CDR3 DNA sequence: TGTGCCACACAGACAGCGACCTACGAGCAGTACTTC.